Presented here are 11 T cell receptor beta chains from one specimen sequenced in a study of response to subunit inactivated influenza vaccine. MiXCR, applied by TCRdb to the RT-PCR reads, yields one record per CDR3 protein. This sample has hundreds of thousands of distinct CDR3 sequences, with over 11% found just once. This specimen consisted of PBMCs from blood, obtained roughly 2 weeks before vaccination. These receptors originate from a man aged 45 to 65 who received an inactivated influenza vaccine.

This clonotype was detected a few times. This CDR3 is CASSPTLGGLFLKTQYF. Here the CDR3 DNA reads TGTGCCAGCAGTCCGACTTTAGGCGGACTCTTTCTGAAGACCCAGTACTTC. The chain carries TRBV28 and TRBJ2-5; D possibly corresponds to TRBD2 (5 bases). V was shortened by 5 bases and J by 6 bases, with 25 bases between the two germline ends. Germline V gene data show CDR1 as MDHEN and CDR2 as SYDVKM. The CDR3 has 17 amino acids.

This clonotype was counted ten times or more. The chain is built from TRBV12-3 or TRBV12-4 and TRBJ2-5; D gene ambiguous. The V and J ends lost 1 base and 5 bases respectively, with 8 bases between them. The length of the CDR3 is 13 residues. CDR3 DNA: TGTGCCAGCAGTTTAGGAATAGGGGAGACCCAGTACTTC. Protein product: CASSLGIGETQYF.

This sequence joins TRBV19 and TRBJ2-3; D remains unclear. The germline V and J ends were trimmed by 6 bases and 6 bases, with 13 bases remaining between them. Germline-derived CDR1 and CDR2 are LNHDA and SQIVND (reference sequence). CDR3 length equals 13 residues. The CDR3 DNA sequence: TGTGCCAGTAGCCCTTCGGACGGGGATACGCAGTATTTT. It codes for CASSPSDGDTQYF.

The chain is built from TRBV28 and TRBJ2-1; the match to TRBD1 covers 8 bases. CDR3 size: 16 residues. Germline loops: CDR1 MDHEN, CDR2 SYDVKM. Losses at the gene ends were 5 bases for V and 1 base for J; bases not matched to a gene: 7. CDR3 in DNA: TGTGCCAGCAGTCAAAACAGGGGGATTTCCTACAATGAGCAGTTCTTC. Its translation is CASSQNRGISYNEQFF.

This clonotype was seen repeatedly, ten times or more. The rearrangement uses TRBV5-1 and TRBJ1-1; D might be TRBD1 (6 bases). This CDR3 comprises 14 residues. The V gene lost 4 bases and the J gene lost 6 bases, with 16 bases spanning the gap. The germline V gene has CDR1 SGHRS and CDR2 YFSETQ. The CDR3 loop reads CASSLLAEGAEAFF. CDR3 in DNA: TGCGCCAGCAGCCTGCTTGCGGAGGGGGCTGAAGCTTTCTTT.

This clonotype came up a few times. The chain's CDR3 is CASRSTGQGNYEQYF. In nucleotides, the CDR3 is TGTGCCAGCAGGAGTACGGGACAGGGCAACTACGAGCAGTACTTC. The V call is TRBV6-1, the J call TRBJ2-7; 9 nucleotides agree with TRBD1. In germline, CDR1 is MNHNS, CDR2 SASEGT. The junction had 9 bases not matched to a gene; V was cut back by 6 bases and J by 3 bases. There are 15 residues in the CDR3.

This clonotype was observed a handful of times. The CDR3 nucleotides are TGTGCCAGCAGGCCTTTCTCCGGGGAGCTGTTTTTT. Protein sequence: CASRPFSGELFF. V and J are TRBV5-5 and TRBJ2-2; D is uncertain. The CDR3 is 12 residues long. The germline V and J ends were trimmed by 5 bases and 6 bases, with 8 bases remaining between them. Germline lookup yields CDR1 SGHKS and CDR2 YYEKEE (reference sequence).

This clonotype was seen only a few times. The chain has TRBV3-1 and TRBJ2-7; D is undetermined. Looked up from germline, CDR1 is LGHDT and CDR2 is YNNKEL (reference sequence). The CDR3 runs to 12 residues. V was pared by 3 bases and J by 2 bases, with 5 bases between. CDR3 sequence (DNA): TGTGCCAGCAGCCACAGAACCTACGAGCAGTACTTC. Its translation: CASSHRTYEQYF.

This clonotype has just a few counts. J is TRBJ2-7 and V is TRBV7-9; D remains unclear. Trimming cost V 1 base and J 5 bases, with 15 bases left between them. Germline CDR1 SEHNR, CDR2 FQNEAQ (reference sequence). The CDR3 runs 15 residues. CDR3 nucleotide sequence: TGTGCCAGCAGCTTAGGTGGTGGGGTTGTCCACGAGCAGTACTTC. Protein product: CASSLGGGVVHEQYF.

This clonotype has at least ten counts. J is TRBJ2-3 and V is TRBV28; D remains unclear. Per the germline V gene, CDR1 is MDHEN and CDR2 is SYDVKM. The V and J ends lost 5 bases and 1 base respectively, with 10 bases between them. This CDR3 has 14 residues. This CDR3 reads CASSPLGGTDTQYF. The CDR3 DNA reads TGTGCCAGCAGTCCCCTTGGGGGCACAGATACGCAGTATTTT.

This clonotype came up a few times. This chain links TRBV7-9 with TRBJ2-1; either TRBD1 or TRBD2 may supply D (7 bases each). The germline V and J ends were trimmed by 4 bases and 2 bases, with 15 bases remaining between them. Germline assignment: CDR1 SEHNR and CDR2 FQNEAQ (reference sequence). The CDR3 runs 16 residues. The CDR3 sequence is CASSSPTGRAYNEQFF. The CDR3 region has the DNA TGTGCCAGCAGCTCCCCGACAGGGAGGGCCTACAATGAGCAGTTCTTC. Filled out from reference TRBV7-9 and TRBJ2-1, the complete variable domain reads DTGVSQNPRHKITKRGQNVTFRCDPISEHNRLYWYRQTLGQGPEFLTYFQNEAQLEKSRLLSDRFSAERPKGSFSTLEIQRTEQGDSAMYLCASSSPTGRAYNEQFFGPGTRLTVL.